The clone carrying this T cell receptor (beta chain) showed up just a few times. Looked up from germline, CDR1 is DFQATT and CDR2 is SNEGSKA (reference sequence). The CDR3 has 15 amino acids. V was pared by 6 bases and J by 7 bases, with 16 bases of the junction left unmatched. The data originate from a study of blood T cells in healthy people across ages. The second PCR ran roughly 6 to 11 cycles with a sample-barcoded 5' primer and J-beta primers. Each cDNA molecule, via a template-switch adaptor with 12 random nucleotides, was tagged. MiXCR, run by TCRdb on the 5' RACE reads, gives a single entry per CDR3 protein. This sample has over 950,000 distinct CDR3 sequences, with around two fifths found just once.

The chain carries TRBV20-1 and TRBJ2-7; 9 nucleotides line up with TRBD1. The sequence derives from a man aged 18 to 35 in good health. The specimen was blood. Here the CDR3 DNA reads TGCAGTGCCAACATCCGGGACAGGGTCTACAATGAGCAGTACTTC. Its translation: CSANIRDRVYNEQYF.